The sequence of this TCR beta chain was determined in a study of T cells expressing NK-cell markers. Study at large: Repertoires of TCR beta were obtained from T cells sorted as CD3+CD56+NKG2C+, CD3+CD56+NKG2C- and CD3+CD56-NKG2C+. Points from the study as a whole: In a group of several donors, dominant NKG2C+ clonotypes represented roughly 1.0-7.0% of CD8+ T cells.

The CDR3 contains 16 residues. From germline, CDR1 is LGHDT and CDR2 YNNKEL (reference sequence). TCRdb reprocessed the 5' RACE reads and stores each CDR3 protein as one record, lacking DNA. The sample has 400,000 to 500,000 distinct CDR3 sequences; the top ten hold 6% to 9.5%. In regard to this clonotype: Its antigen is as yet unknown.

The TCR sequence derives from a woman aged 18 to 75 in good health. The chain couples TRBV3-1 to TRBJ2-3. Sequencing input: blood T cells: a sorted CD56 or NKG2C T cell subset, CD4+ or CD8+ T cells, or bulk PBMC T cells (not recorded which). The CDR3 sequence: CASSQGVRSSTDTQYF.